What follows are 31 T cell receptor beta chains derived from one specimen sequenced in a study of tumor and adjacent non-tumor tissue in lung cancer. The template was RNA from unsorted bulk tissue. TCRbeta libraries were built with three rounds of nested PCR, modified from ARM-PCR. MiXCR, applied by TCRdb to the multiplex PCR reads, yields one record per CDR3 protein. This table holds about 81,000 distinct CDR3 sequences, 55% to 80% found once. The specimen sequenced was lung tumor tissue. All receptors come from a woman between 40 and 50 years old with non-small cell lung cancer.

Remarks on this clonotype: Mismatch with germline at one junction end may stem from a read error. This sequence joins TRBV6-9 and TRBJ2-3; TRBD2 agrees at 8 bases. The length of the CDR3 is 16 residues. CDR1 and CDR2 (germline): MNHGY, SVAAGI. The CDR3 loop is CAISYSPPGGADTQYF. The CDR3 region has the DNA TGTGCCATCAGTTACTCTCCCCCGGGGGGGGCAGATACGCAGTATTTT.

The V gene is TRBV12-3 or TRBV12-4, the J gene TRBJ1-1; D call uncertain. The CDR3 loop spans 14 amino acids. The ends were cut back, 9 bases at V and 2 bases at J, with 16 bases in the middle. The CDR3 coding sequence is TGTGCCAGTTGCCGCCCCGGGAAAAACACTGAAGCTTTCTTT. This gives the protein CASCRPGKNTEAFF.

This clonotype showed up just a few times. Given a much more abundant clone one base away, this may be a read error. The rearrangement links TRBV6-2 or TRBV6-3 to TRBJ1-2; the D is unclear. The germline V gene encodes CDR1 MNHEY and CDR2 SVGEGT. CDR3 size: 11 residues. DNA for the CDR3: TGTGTCAGCTCAGGTGCTTATGGCTACACCTTC. Amino acids: CVSSGAYGYTF.

This clonotype was seen just once. Sequence at one end of the junction differs from germline and may be a read error. The chain couples TRBV5-6 to TRBJ2-1; D not resolved. The CDR3 is 15 residues long. Germline CDR1 and CDR2: SGHDT and YYEEEE. CDR3 amino acids: CATSLGQDSYNEQLF. CDR3 nucleotides: TGTGCCACCAGCTTGGGCCAGGATTCCTACAATGAGCAGCTCTTC.

This chain connects TRBV6-1 to TRBJ1-1; the match to TRBD1 covers 8 bases. The CDR3 is 15 residues long. In germline, CDR1 is MNHNS, CDR2 SASEGT. The junction had 20 bases not matched to a gene; V was cut back by 7 bases and J by 13 bases. CDR3 sequence: CASKRDRGMNTGVFF. Written as DNA, the CDR3 is TGTGCCAGCAAGCGAGACAGGGGTATGAACACTGGAGTTTTCTTT.

Worth noting for this clonotype: The junction shows a germline mismatch at one end, possibly a read error. The chain has TRBV5-4 and TRBJ2-7; 7 bases agree with TRBD1. The CDR3 is 15 residues long. Germline V gives CDR1 SGHNT, CDR2 YYREEE (reference sequence). CDR3 in amino acids: CASRESTGSSYEQYF. CDR3 coding DNA: TGTGCCAGCCGCGAGTCGACAGGGAGCTCCTATGAGCAGTACTTC. Full variable domain (outside the CDR3, taken from reference TRBV5-4 and TRBJ2-7): ETGVTQSPTHLIKTRGQQVTLRCSSQSGHNTVSWYQQALGQGPQFIFQYYREEENGRGNFPPRFSGLQFPNYSSELNVNALELDDSALYLCASRESTGSSYEQYFGPGTRLTVT.

A note on this clonotype: The junction differs from germline at one of its ends, possibly a read error. The rearrangement links TRBV6-5 to TRBJ2-1; TRBD2 matches 8 bases. The CDR3 extends over 14 amino acids. The germline V gene encodes CDR1 MNHEY and CDR2 SVGAGI. CDR3 in DNA: TGTGCCAGCAGACCATGGACTAGCTACAGTGAGCAGTTCTTC. Its protein is CASRPWTSYSEQFF.

With regard to this clonotype: This may be a read error: a much more frequent sequence differs by one nucleotide. The chain recombines TRBV28 with TRBJ2-7, with D perhaps TRBD1 (8 bases). CDR1 is MDHEN, CDR2 SYDVKM, per germline. CDR3 length equals 15 residues. The V end was cut by 2 bases, the J end by 8 bases, with 19 bases between. CDR3 in amino acids: CASSLLTGGREQQYF. For the CDR3, the DNA is TGTGCCAGCAGTTTACTCACAGGGGGGCGGGAGCAGCAGTACTTC.

Concerning this clonotype itself: Since no conserved phenylalanine or tryptophan closes the CDR3, a read error is the likely cause. It is unclear where the CDR3 begins or ends on the DNA, so no DNA is shown, and the CDR3 is as TCRdb lists it. This sequence joins TRBV11-2 and TRBJ1-6; the D segment call TRBD1 is taken from the table without a DNA check. The length of the CDR3 is 15 amino acids, counting both ends. Germline CDR1 is SGHAT and CDR2 is FQNNGV. CDR3 sequence reads: CASSSDGQLNPLLHL.

Regarding this clonotype: The CDR3 carries no conserved terminal phenylalanine or tryptophan, so it likely arises from a read error. The rearrangement joins TRBV7-9 to TRBJ1-1; TRBD1 aligns across 7 bases. This CDR3 spans 16 amino acids. J lost 0 bases, V lost 2 bases, and 6 bases had no gene match. Germline CDR1 reads SEHNR; CDR2 reads FQNEAQ (reference sequence). CDR3 DNA sequence: TGTGCCAGCAGCTTATGGTCGGGACAGATGAACACTGAAGCTTTCTTA. Translation gives CASSLWSGQMNTEAFL.

There are a few counts of this clonotype. The V and J genes are TRBV30 and TRBJ2-1, with a possible D match to TRBD2 (6 bases). The CDR3 length is 14 residues. V was pared by 1 base and J by 1 base, with 8 bases between. CDR1 GTSNPN and CDR2 SVGIG come from the germline V gene (reference sequence). The CDR3 protein is CAWSEGTSYNEQFF. The CDR3 region has the DNA TGTGCCTGGAGTGAAGGGACTTCCTACAATGAGCAGTTCTTC. The whole variable domain, remainder taken from reference TRBV30 and TRBJ2-1, is SQTIHQWPATLVQPVGSPLSLECTVEGTSNPNLYWYRQAAGRGLQLLFYSVGIGQISSEVPQNLSASRPQDRQFILSSKKLLLSDSGFYLCAWSEGTSYNEQFFGPGTRLTVL.

This clonotype has a count of ten or more. The genes are TRBV4-1 and TRBJ1-3, with D uncertain. V gave up 0 bases and J gave up 2 bases, with 11 bases separating them. The CDR3 spans 16 residues. Germline lookup yields CDR1 MGHRA and CDR2 YSYEKL. CDR3 protein: CASSQEERVAGNTIYF. The CDR3 DNA follows: TGCGCCAGCAGCCAAGAGGAGAGGGTGGCTGGAAACACCATATATTTT.

For this clonotype: One end of the junction does not line up with germline, which may come from a read error. The chain recombines TRBV11-2 with TRBJ2-1; possibly TRBD2 for D (6 bases). In germline, CDR1 is SGHAT, CDR2 FQNNGV. The CDR3 spans 16 residues. CDR3 residues: CASSKILAALYNEQFF. The CDR3 DNA follows: TGTGCCAGCAGCAAGATACTAGCTGCACTGTATAATGAGCAGTTTTTC.

This chain joins TRBV12-3 or TRBV12-4 and TRBJ2-1, with D unclear. Trimming left V 0 bases short and J 7 bases short, with 16 bases between. The CDR3 has 16 residues. Here the CDR3 reads CASSLAGARALNEQFF. CDR3 nucleotide sequence: TGTGCCAGCAGTTTAGCCGGAGCAAGGGCTCTAAATGAGCAGTTCTTC.

The sample holds one count of this clonotype. This may arise from a read error, as a much more abundant clone is one base away. It is likely a read error, because the conserved phenylalanine at the end of the CDR3 is missing. This chain uses TRBV30 with TRBJ1-6, with TRBD1 as a possible D gene (5 bases). Germline V CDR1 and CDR2: GTSNPN, SVGIG (reference sequence). V lost 3 bases, J lost 7 bases, and 13 bases lay in between. The CDR3 contains 14 residues. The DNA of the CDR3 is TGTGCCTGGAGCCGGGGCAGGGAGAATTCACCCCTCCACTCT. Residues: CAWSRGRENSPLHS.

Comment on this clonotype: This sequence may be a read error, since a much larger clone differs from it by one base. The CDR3 DNA sequence: TGCGCCAGCAGGACAGGGGTCGGTCGTGAAAAACTGTTTTTT. It encodes CASRTGVGREKLFF. The chain employs TRBV5-1 and TRBJ1-4; 8 bases agree with TRBD1. In germline, CDR1 is SGHRS, CDR2 YFSETQ. CDR3 size: 14 residues. V dropped 5 bases and J dropped 7; count of bases not matched to a gene: 7.

This clonotype was seen only once. The genes are TRBV20-1 and TRBJ2-7; D not resolved. CDR1 DFQATT and CDR2 SNEGSKA come from the germline V gene (reference sequence). CDR3 length: 12 amino acids. With 5 bases removed from V and 7 bases from J, the gap between germline ends came to 15 bases. DNA of the CDR3: TGCAGTGCTCCAGGCTCCGACCATGAGCAGTACTTC. The encoded protein is CSAPGSDHEQYF.

Regarding this clonotype: This may be a read error: a much more frequent sequence differs by one nucleotide. CDR3 sequence: CASSFRQGSDMQYF. CDR3 nucleotide sequence: TGCGCCAGCAGCTTTAGACAGGGATCAGATATGCAGTATTTT. The gene calls are TRBV5-1 and TRBJ2-3, with 7 bases matching TRBD1. Germline CDR1 SGHRS, CDR2 YFSETQ. The CDR3 is 14 amino acids. Complete variable domain (other parts from reference TRBV5-1 and TRBJ2-3): KAGVTQTPRYLIKTRGQQVTLSCSPISGHRSVSWYQQTPGQGLQFLFEYFSETQRNKGNFPGRFSGRQFSNSRSEMNVSTLELGDSALYLCASSFRQGSDMQYFGPGTRLTVL.

Concerning this clonotype itself: One end of the junction does not line up with germline, which may come from a read error. The chain joins TRBV12-3 or TRBV12-4 to TRBJ1-4; 7 bases match TRBD1. CDR3 length equals 14 residues. The CDR3: CAGSPDREKEKLFF. DNA for the CDR3: TGTGCCGGCAGTCCTGACAGGGAGAAAGAAAAACTGTTTTTT.

In its sample, this clonotype was seen once. The junction shows a germline mismatch at one end, possibly a read error. The chain uses TRBV4-1 and TRBJ2-5; D possibly corresponds to TRBD1 (6 bases). The CDR3 has 15 residues. Germline CDR1 MGHRA, CDR2 YSYEKL. The CDR3 protein is CANSQGLGTQEAQHF. Written as DNA, the CDR3 is TGCGCCAACAGCCAAGGGTTGGGGACACAAGAGGCCCAGCACTTC.

To note about this clonotype: The junction and the germline gene differ at one end; a read error may be behind it. The J gene is TRBJ2-1, the V gene TRBV11-2; D is perhaps TRBD1 or TRBD2 (5 bases each). Germline CDR1 is SGHAT and CDR2 is FQNNGV. This CDR3 has 12 amino acids. The CDR3 is CASNYPRGEQFF. DNA of the CDR3: TGTGCGAGCAACTACCCGAGGGGTGAGCAGTTCTTC.

This clonotype was seen a few times. The germline gene is not matched at one end of the junction; a read error may be the cause. The chain links TRBV6-5 to TRBJ2-3; D is perhaps TRBD2 (6 bases). Germline-derived CDR1 and CDR2 are MNHEY and SVGAGI. CDR3 length: 17 amino acids. The CDR3 DNA reads TGTGCCAGCTGTTACTCTGGAGGGACTCACTACCCAGATACGCAGTATTTT. Translation: CASCYSGGTHYPDTQYF.

Comments on this clonotype: One base away lies a much larger clone, so this may be a sequencing read error. The CDR3: CSSSGRTGNIQYF. CDR3 nucleotide sequence: TGTTCCAGCAGTGGCCGGACGGGAAACATTCAGTACTTC. The chain links TRBV12-3 or TRBV12-4 to TRBJ2-4; no clear D. The CDR3 spans 13 residues.

The rearrangement uses TRBV29-1 and TRBJ2-5; a possible D gene is TRBD2 (5 bases). CDR3 length: 14 residues. The germline gives CDR1 SQVTM, CDR2 ANQGSEA. Trimming removed 3 bases at V and 7 bases at J, with 18 bases between. The CDR3 protein is CSVDGVGNGWTQYF. The CDR3 DNA reads as TGCAGCGTTGACGGGGTGGGGAATGGGTGGACCCAGTACTTC.

For this clonotype: The junction does not match germline at one end; this may be a read error. The V gene is TRBV6-1, the J gene TRBJ2-7, with 8 bases aligning to TRBD1. Germline-derived CDR1 and CDR2 are MNHNS and SASEGT. The CDR3 spans 15 residues. CDR3 in amino acids: CASSELETGAYEQYF. In DNA form, the CDR3 reads TGTGCCAGCAGTGAACTGGAGACAGGGGCCTACGAACAGTACTTC.

Of note for this clonotype: Just one base apart from a much larger clone, this may be a read error. The chain is built from TRBV28 and TRBJ2-7; TRBD2 matches 8 bases. V was pared by 2 bases and J by 6 bases, with 9 bases of the junction left unmatched. This CDR3 contains 15 residues. CDR1 and CDR2 from the germline V gene are MDHEN and SYDVKM. CDR3 DNA: TGTGCCAGCAGTTTAATAGGAGCGGGAGTACGCGAGCAGTACTTC. It encodes CASSLIGAGVREQYF.

Comment on this clonotype: Germline and junction disagree at one end, which may indicate a read error. The V gene is TRBV11-2, the J gene TRBJ1-4, with a weak D call TRBD1 (5 bases). Germline-derived CDR1 and CDR2 are SGHAT and FQNNGV. The CDR3 loop spans 16 amino acids. The CDR3 nucleotides are TGTACCAGCAGCTTTCAGGACCAGGTGCAGGGCGAAAAACTGTTTTTT. Translated, it gives CTSSFQDQVQGEKLFF.

This clonotype showed up just once. The CDR3 DNA sequence: TGTGCCAGCAGTGAACCTACTAGCGGGCGGGGATTATACTATGAGCAGTTCTTC. Amino acids: CASSEPTSGRGLYYEQFF. The chain links TRBV6-1 to TRBJ2-1; 9 bases match TRBD2. This CDR3 contains 18 residues. The V and J ends lost 2 bases and 8 bases, in that order; junction bases with no gene match: 16. Germline CDR1 and CDR2: MNHNS and SASEGT.

On this clonotype: A much more abundant neighbour one base away suggests this may be a read error. The CDR3 bases are TGTGCCAGCAGCTTGTTCCAGGGTATAGGCAATCAGCCCCAGCATTTT. Translated, it gives CASSLFQGIGNQPQHF. The rearrangement links TRBV5-8 to TRBJ1-5; D might be TRBD1 (5 bases). V lost 1 base to trimming and J lost 2 bases, with 13 bases between them. This CDR3 comprises 16 residues. Per germline, CDR1 SGHTS and CDR2 YDEGEE.

The chain recombines TRBV11-2 with TRBJ2-3; the D gene is possibly TRBD2 (6 bases). Deletions cut 5 bases from V and 0 bases from J, with 21 bases between. Looked up from germline, CDR1 is SGHAT and CDR2 is FQNNGV. The CDR3 contains 18 residues. The chain's CDR3 is CASSLMAGRLGSTDTQYF. In DNA, the CDR3 is TGTGCCAGCAGCCTGATGGCGGGGAGGCTCGGTAGCACAGATACGCAGTATTTT. The variable domain in full, with the rest retrieved from reference TRBV11-2 and TRBJ2-3, is EAGVAQSPRYKIIEKRQSVAFWCNPISGHATLYWYQQILGQGPKLLIQFQNNGVVDDSQLPKDRFSAERLKGVDSTLKIQPAKLEDSAVYLCASSLMAGRLGSTDTQYFGPGTRLTVL.

This clonotype is medium-sized. The chain joins TRBV11-2 to TRBJ2-5, with 8 bases identical to TRBD2. Germline values: CDR1 SGHAT, CDR2 FQNNGV. The CDR3 consists of 16 residues. The trim removed 4 bases at V and 2 bases at J, leaving 9 bases unmatched. CDR3 sequence reads: CASSSPGGGIQETQYF. DNA for the CDR3: TGTGCCAGCAGCTCCCCGGGCGGGGGGATACAAGAGACCCAGTACTTC.